At least ten counts were recorded for the clone carrying this T cell receptor beta chain. The antigen is not known. This sample stems from a study of T-cell memory formation after mild COVID-19. Study-wide background: TCR clusters mostly belonged to single donors.

Employing constant-segment primers, 5'RACE generated TCR alpha and TCR beta cDNA libraries bearing sample barcodes and UMIs. MiXCR was run by TCRdb on the 5' RACE reads, yielding one entry per CDR3 protein. The sample yields fewer than 500,000 distinct CDR3 sequences, 20% to 30% seen once. The study, taken as a whole, reports: Researchers could not confirm that second-wave clones peaking on day 37 targeted SARS-CoV-2. The study found balanced CD4/CD8 in clones contracting day 15 to 85 and a CD4+ lean in later expanders.

The receptor comes from an adult woman who had mild COVID-19 (a few samples of this study predate the infection). Cell type and time point are not known. The sample comprised PBMCs or a T cell subset sorted from them (not recorded which).

The CDR3 is CASSLGAGSSYEQYF. CDR3 DNA: TGTGCCAGCAGCTTAGGAGCGGGGAGCTCCTACGAGCAGTACTTC. The chain is built from TRBV7-2 and TRBJ2-7; TRBD2 aligns across 7 bases. From germline, CDR1 is SGHTA and CDR2 FQGNSA. Trimming removed 1 base from V and 0 bases from J; junction bases left unmatched: 3. The length of the CDR3 is 15 residues.